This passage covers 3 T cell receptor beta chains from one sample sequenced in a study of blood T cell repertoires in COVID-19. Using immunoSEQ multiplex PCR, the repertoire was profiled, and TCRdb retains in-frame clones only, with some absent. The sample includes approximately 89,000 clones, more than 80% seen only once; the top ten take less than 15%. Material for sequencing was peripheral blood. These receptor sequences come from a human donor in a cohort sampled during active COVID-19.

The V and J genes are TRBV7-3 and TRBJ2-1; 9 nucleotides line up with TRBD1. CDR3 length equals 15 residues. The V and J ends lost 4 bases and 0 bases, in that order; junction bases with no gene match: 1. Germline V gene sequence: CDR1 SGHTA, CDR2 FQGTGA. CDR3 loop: CASSSDRGSYNEQFF. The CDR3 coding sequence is TGTGCCAGCAGCTCGGACAGGGGCTCCTACAATGAGCAGTTCTTC.

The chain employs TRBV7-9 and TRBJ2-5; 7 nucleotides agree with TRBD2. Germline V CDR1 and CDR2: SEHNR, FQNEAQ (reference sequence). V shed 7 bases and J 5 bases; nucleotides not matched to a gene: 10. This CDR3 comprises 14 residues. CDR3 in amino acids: CASTHRGVEETQYF. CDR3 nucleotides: TGTGCCAGCACCCACCGGGGGGTAGAGGAGACCCAGTACTTC.

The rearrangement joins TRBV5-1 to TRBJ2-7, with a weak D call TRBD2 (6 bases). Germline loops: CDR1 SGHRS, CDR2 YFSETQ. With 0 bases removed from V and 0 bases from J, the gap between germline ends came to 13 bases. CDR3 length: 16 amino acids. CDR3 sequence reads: CASSLGSGVSSYEQYF. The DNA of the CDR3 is TGCGCCAGCAGCTTGGGATCGGGGGTAAGCTCCTACGAGCAGTACTTC.